The 5 T cell receptor delta chains in this list originate from one sample, sequenced in a study of gamma-delta chains in newborns, infants, children. TCRdb reprocessed the reads using CATT. Of fewer than 7,000 delta-chain clones listed, 14% to 15% are singletons. The input for sequencing was blood, taken at baseline. These receptors all stem from a child who was a newborn, infant or young child, either healthy, febrile or measles-vaccinated (not recorded which).

By its share, this clone is medium-sized. The chain joins TRDV1 to TRDJ1; possibly TRDD2 or TRDD3 for D (5 bases each). The CDR3 totals 20 residues. Germline CDR1 and CDR2: TSWWSYY and QGS. V was pared by 5 bases and J by 0 bases, with 28 bases between. CDR3 protein: CALGTRGSLLSLGDTDKLIF. CDR3 nucleotides: TGTGCTCTTGGGACCCGAGGGTCCCTACTAAGTCTGGGAGACACCGATAAACTCATCTTT.

This clone was seen only a few times. The sample has other DNA sequences that encode this CDR3 too. V usage is TRDV2 and J usage is TRDJ1, with TRDD3 identical over 12 bases. Germline V gives CDR1 GEAIGNYY, CDR2 EKD. Trimming cost V 1 base and J 5 bases; bases outside gene matches: 28. The CDR3 loop spans 23 amino acids. CDR3 region: CACDTVGSGIPKTGGYFLDKLIF. The CDR3 DNA reads TGTGCCTGTGACACGGTCGGCTCGGGGATTCCTAAGACTGGGGGATACTTTTTGGATAAACTCATCTTT.

This clone was recorded at least ten times. It may be a read error: a sequence one base away is much more abundant. In the same sample, other DNA sequences code for this CDR3. In DNA, the CDR3 is TGTGCCTTTAAAACTGGGTACTGGGGGATACGGGCCGATAAACTCATCTTT. Its translation is CAFKTGYWGIRADKLIF. The rearrangement joins TRDV3 to TRDJ1; 13 bases agree with TRDD3. J lost 3 bases, V lost 1 base, and 11 bases had no gene match. The CDR3 loop spans 17 amino acids. CDR1 is TVYSNPD and CDR2 is GDNSRS in the germline V gene (reference sequence).

This clone was seen only a few times. The protein in TCRdb stems from a much larger clone and differs at residue 9 from this DNA's translation, likely a read error; here the protein is translated from the DNA. The rearrangement links TRDV3 to TRDJ1, with 9 bases identical to TRDD3. The CDR3 is 16 residues long. Germline assignment: CDR1 TVYSNPD and CDR2 GDNSRS (reference sequence). J gave up 1 base and V 4 bases, and 13 bases lay outside the gene matches. CDR3 in DNA: TGTGCCTGCCGAGGGGGATACTGGATAATCACCGATAAACTCATCTTT. This codes for CACRGGYWIITDKLIF.

This clone counts as medium-sized. The V and J genes are TRDV2 and TRDJ3; no reliable D call. V was clipped by 0 bases and J by 1 base, with 12 bases between them. Per germline, CDR1 GEAIGNYY and CDR2 EKD. The CDR3 runs 18 residues. In nucleotides, the CDR3 is TGTGCCTGTGACACCGCGGGGCTAAAATCCTGGGACACCCGACAGATGTTTTTC. Its protein product is CACDTAGLKSWDTRQMFF.